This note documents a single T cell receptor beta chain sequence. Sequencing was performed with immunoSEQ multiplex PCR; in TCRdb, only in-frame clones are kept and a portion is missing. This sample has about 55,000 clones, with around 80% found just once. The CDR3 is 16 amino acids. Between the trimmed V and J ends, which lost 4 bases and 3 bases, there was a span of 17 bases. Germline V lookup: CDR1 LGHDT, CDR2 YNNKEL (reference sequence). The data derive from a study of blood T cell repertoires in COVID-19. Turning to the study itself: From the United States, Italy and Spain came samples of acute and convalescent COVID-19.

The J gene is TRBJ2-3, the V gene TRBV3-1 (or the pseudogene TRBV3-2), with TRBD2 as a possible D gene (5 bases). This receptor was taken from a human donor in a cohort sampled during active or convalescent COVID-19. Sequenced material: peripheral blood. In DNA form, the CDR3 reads TGTGCCAGCAGCCCCGCCCCGGTCGGGGTAACAGATACGCAGTATTTT. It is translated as CASSPAPVGVTDTQYF.